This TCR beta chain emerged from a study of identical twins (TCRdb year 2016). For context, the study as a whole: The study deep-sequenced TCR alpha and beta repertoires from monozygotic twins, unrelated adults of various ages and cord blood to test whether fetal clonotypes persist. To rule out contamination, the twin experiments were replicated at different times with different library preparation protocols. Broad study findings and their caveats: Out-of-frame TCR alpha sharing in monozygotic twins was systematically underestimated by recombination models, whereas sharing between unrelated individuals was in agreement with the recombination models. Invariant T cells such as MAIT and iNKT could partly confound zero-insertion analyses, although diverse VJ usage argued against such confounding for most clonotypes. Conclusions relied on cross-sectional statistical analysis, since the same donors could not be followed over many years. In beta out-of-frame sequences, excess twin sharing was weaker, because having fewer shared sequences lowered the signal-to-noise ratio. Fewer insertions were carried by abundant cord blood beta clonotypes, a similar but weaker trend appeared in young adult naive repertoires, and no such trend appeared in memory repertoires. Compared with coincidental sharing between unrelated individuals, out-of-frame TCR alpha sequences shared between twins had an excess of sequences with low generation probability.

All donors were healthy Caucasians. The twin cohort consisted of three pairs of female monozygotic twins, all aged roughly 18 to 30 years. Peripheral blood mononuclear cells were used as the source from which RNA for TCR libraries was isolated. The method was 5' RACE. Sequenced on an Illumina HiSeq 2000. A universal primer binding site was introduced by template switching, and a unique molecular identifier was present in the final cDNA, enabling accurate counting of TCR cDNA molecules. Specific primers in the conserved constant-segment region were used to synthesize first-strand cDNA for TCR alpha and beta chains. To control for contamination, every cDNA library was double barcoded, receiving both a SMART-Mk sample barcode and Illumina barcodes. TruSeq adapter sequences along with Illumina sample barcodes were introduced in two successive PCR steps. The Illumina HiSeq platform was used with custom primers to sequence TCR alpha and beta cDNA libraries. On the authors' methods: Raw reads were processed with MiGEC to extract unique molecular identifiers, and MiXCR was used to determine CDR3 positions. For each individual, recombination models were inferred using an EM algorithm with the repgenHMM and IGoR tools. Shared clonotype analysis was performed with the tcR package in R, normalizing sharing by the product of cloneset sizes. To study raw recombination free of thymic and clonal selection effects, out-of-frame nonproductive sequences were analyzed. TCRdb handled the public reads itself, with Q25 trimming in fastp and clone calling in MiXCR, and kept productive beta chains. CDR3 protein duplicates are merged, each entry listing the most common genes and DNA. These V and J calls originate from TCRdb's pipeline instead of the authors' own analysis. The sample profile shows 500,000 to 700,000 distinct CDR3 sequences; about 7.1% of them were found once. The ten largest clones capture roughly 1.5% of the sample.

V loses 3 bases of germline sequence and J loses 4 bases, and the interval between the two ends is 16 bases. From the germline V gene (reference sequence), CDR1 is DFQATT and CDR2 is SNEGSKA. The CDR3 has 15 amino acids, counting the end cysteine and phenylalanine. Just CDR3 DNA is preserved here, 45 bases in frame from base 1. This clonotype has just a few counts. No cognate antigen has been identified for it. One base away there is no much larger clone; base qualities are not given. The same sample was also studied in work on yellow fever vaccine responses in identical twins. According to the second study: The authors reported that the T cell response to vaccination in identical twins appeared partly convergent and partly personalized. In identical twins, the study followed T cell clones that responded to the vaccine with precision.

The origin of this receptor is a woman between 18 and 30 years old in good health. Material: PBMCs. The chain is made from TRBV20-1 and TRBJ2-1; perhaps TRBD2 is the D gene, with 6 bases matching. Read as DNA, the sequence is TGCAGTGCTAGTGGCACGGGACTCTCATACAATGAGCAGTTCTTC. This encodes CSASGTGLSYNEQFF.